This is a list of T cell receptor beta chains from one sample in a study of blood T cell repertoires in COVID-19. The method was immunoSEQ multiplex PCR; TCRdb's version includes in-frame clones alone and lacks a portion of them. The data show about 220,000 clones, with around 83% seen just once and roughly 6.2% held by the top ten. Sequenced input: PBMCs or T cells enriched from blood (not recorded which). The receptors stem from a woman aged 40 to 49 who had recovered from COVID-19. Both conserved end residues are part of each CDR3. A D gene is named only where the DNA matches it firmly. Part of the rows lack a size; the others show once, few, many or a class for expanded clones.

D gene: TRBD2
clone size: few
V gene: TRBV3-1/TRBV3-2
J gene: TRBJ2-1
CDR3 protein: CASSQDLAGGQSEQFF
CDR3 DNA: TGTGCCAGCAGCCAAGATCTAGCGGGAGGGCAGAGTGAGCAGTTCTTC

D gene: NA
clone size: NA
V gene: TRBV11-3
J gene: TRBJ1-1
CDR3 protein: CASSLFSYTEAFF
CDR3 DNA: TGTGCCAGCAGCCTTTTTTCCTACACTGAAGCTTTCTTT

D gene: TRBD1
clone size: few
V gene: TRBV18
J gene: TRBJ2-5
CDR3 protein: CASSPGQGETQYF
CDR3 DNA: TGTGCCAGCTCACCGGGACAGGGGGAGACCCAGTACTTC

D gene: NA
clone size: NA
V gene: TRBV7-2
J gene: TRBJ1-4
CDR3 protein: CASSAWDTEKLFF
CDR3 DNA: TGTGCCAGCAGCGCGTGGGACACCGAAAAACTGTTTTTT

D gene: NA
clone size: NA
V gene: TRBV9
J gene: TRBJ2-1
CDR3 protein: CASSGLGYNEQFF
CDR3 DNA: TGTGCCAGCAGCGGACTGGGCTACAATGAGCAGTTCTTC

D gene: TRBD1
clone size: NA
V gene: TRBV28
J gene: TRBJ2-7
CDR3 protein: CASKIRPGQGSEQYF
CDR3 DNA: TGTGCCAGCAAAATCCGACCGGGACAGGGGTCCGAGCAGTACTTC

D gene: TRBD2
clone size: NA
V gene: TRBV12-3/TRBV12-4
J gene: TRBJ2-5
CDR3 protein: CASSGGRRETQYF
CDR3 DNA: TGTGCCAGCAGTGGCGGGAGGAGGGAGACCCAGTACTTC

D gene: NA
clone size: once
V gene: TRBV5-4
J gene: TRBJ1-2
CDR3 protein: CASRGGGSRDYGYTF
CDR3 DNA: TGTGCCAGCAGGGGCGGGGGCTCAAGGGACTATGGCTACACCTTC

D gene: TRBD2
clone size: NA
V gene: TRBV7-8
J gene: TRBJ2-7
CDR3 protein: CASSLTSGSYEQYF
CDR3 DNA: TGTGCCAGCAGCTTGACTAGCGGGTCTTACGAGCAGTACTTC

D gene: NA
clone size: NA
V gene: TRBV5-4
J gene: TRBJ1-2
CDR3 protein: CASSYDTNYGYTF
CDR3 DNA: TGTGCCAGCAGTTATGACACCAACTATGGCTACACCTTC

D gene: NA
clone size: NA
V gene: TRBV7-2
J gene: TRBJ2-2
CDR3 protein: CASRKRQSTGELFF
CDR3 DNA: TGTGCCAGCAGAAAGCGGCAGAGCACCGGGGAGCTGTTTTTT

D gene: TRBD1
clone size: NA
V gene: TRBV3-1/TRBV3-2
J gene: TRBJ1-5
CDR3 protein: CASSPTGGDNQPQHF
CDR3 DNA: TGTGCCAGCAGTCCGACAGGGGGCGATAATCAGCCCCAGCATTTT

D gene: TRBD2
clone size: NA
V gene: TRBV4-3
J gene: TRBJ2-3
CDR3 protein: CASSQEAGRADTQYF
CDR3 DNA: TGCGCCAGCAGCCAAGAGGCCGGGAGGGCTGATACGCAGTATTTT

D gene: TRBD1
clone size: NA
V gene: TRBV28
J gene: TRBJ1-1
CDR3 protein: CASPGTGRGTEAFF
CDR3 DNA: TGTGCCAGTCCCGGGACAGGGAGAGGCACTGAAGCTTTCTTT

D gene: NA
clone size: once
V gene: TRBV24-1
J gene: TRBJ2-3
CDR3 protein: CATRGGVPDTQYF
CDR3 DNA: TGTGCCACCAGAGGGGGTGTCCCAGATACGCAGTATTTT

D gene: TRBD1
clone size: NA
V gene: TRBV27
J gene: TRBJ2-5
CDR3 protein: CASGDRGTKTQYF
CDR3 DNA: TGTGCCAGCGGGGACAGGGGGACGAAGACCCAGTACTTC

D gene: NA
clone size: NA
V gene: TRBV24-1
J gene: TRBJ2-2
CDR3 protein: CATSDLRTPNTGELFF
CDR3 DNA: TGTGCCACCAGTGATTTGAGGACACCGAACACCGGGGAGCTGTTTTTT

D gene: NA
clone size: NA
V gene: TRBV3-1/TRBV3-2
J gene: TRBJ2-2
CDR3 protein: CASSQGPTGLAGELFF
CDR3 DNA: TGTGCCAGCAGCCAGGGCCCTACAGGGTTAGCCGGGGAGCTGTTTTTT

D gene: NA
clone size: once
V gene: TRBV5-1
J gene: TRBJ2-2
CDR3 protein: CASSLSPTEVTGELFF
CDR3 DNA: TGCGCCAGCAGCTTAAGTCCCACCGAGGTCACCGGGGAGCTGTTTTTT

D gene: NA
clone size: NA
V gene: TRBV2
J gene: TRBJ1-2
CDR3 protein: CASSRLLARYGYTF
CDR3 DNA: TGTGCCAGCAGTCGGCTTCTGGCCAGGTATGGCTACACCTTC

D gene: TRBD1
clone size: NA
V gene: TRBV5-5
J gene: TRBJ1-3
CDR3 protein: CASSHRQGNSGNTIYF
CDR3 DNA: TGTGCCAGCAGCCACCGACAGGGAAACTCTGGAAACACCATATATTTT

D gene: NA
clone size: NA
V gene: TRBV7-9
J gene: TRBJ2-3
CDR3 protein: CASSLDRRPTDTQYF
CDR3 DNA: TGTGCCAGCAGCTTAGACAGAAGACCCACAGATACGCAGTATTTT

D gene: TRBD2
clone size: NA
V gene: TRBV27
J gene: TRBJ2-7
CDR3 protein: CASSLKGLAGHEQYF
CDR3 DNA: TGTGCCAGCAGTTTAAAGGGACTAGCGGGCCACGAGCAGTACTTC

D gene: TRBD1
clone size: once
V gene: TRBV9
J gene: TRBJ1-6
CDR3 protein: CASSVYSGTVNSPLHF
CDR3 DNA: TGTGCCAGCAGCGTATACTCCGGGACAGTGAATTCACCCCTCCACTTT

D gene: NA
clone size: NA
V gene: TRBV27
J gene: TRBJ2-3
CDR3 protein: CASSLAGVDTQYF
CDR3 DNA: TGTGCCAGCAGTTTAGCCGGGGTGGATACGCAGTATTTT

D gene: NA
clone size: many
V gene: TRBV7-9
J gene: TRBJ2-1
CDR3 protein: CASSAAGTQTYNEQFF
CDR3 DNA: TGTGCCAGCAGCGCAGCCGGGACTCAGACTTACAATGAGCAGTTCTTC

D gene: TRBD2
clone size: NA
V gene: TRBV19
J gene: TRBJ2-2
CDR3 protein: CASSKSGGTGELFF
CDR3 DNA: TGTGCCAGTAGTAAGTCGGGAGGAACCGGGGAGCTGTTTTTT

D gene: NA
clone size: NA
V gene: TRBV2
J gene: TRBJ1-3
CDR3 protein: CASRPQGYTIYF
CDR3 DNA: TGTGCCAGCAGGCCTCAGGGTTACACCATATATTTT

D gene: NA
clone size: NA
V gene: TRBV28
J gene: TRBJ1-2
CDR3 protein: CASSLGGRDYGYTF
CDR3 DNA: TGTGCCAGCAGTTTGGGAGGCAGGGACTATGGCTACACCTTC

D gene: TRBD1
clone size: NA
V gene: TRBV5-1
J gene: TRBJ2-6
CDR3 protein: CASSPGQEAGANVLTF
CDR3 DNA: TGCGCCAGCAGCCCGGGACAGGAGGCCGGGGCCAACGTCCTGACTTTC

D gene: NA
clone size: NA
V gene: TRBV7-8
J gene: TRBJ1-5
CDR3 protein: CASTTDPRGNQPQHF
CDR3 DNA: TGTGCCAGCACCACCGATCCCAGGGGTAATCAGCCCCAGCATTTT

D gene: NA
clone size: NA
V gene: TRBV7-2
J gene: TRBJ1-5
CDR3 protein: CASSRSRDQPQHF
CDR3 DNA: TGTGCCAGCAGCCGGAGCCGGGATCAGCCCCAGCATTTT

D gene: TRBD1
clone size: NA
V gene: TRBV11-2
J gene: TRBJ1-1
CDR3 protein: CASSQNRGAEAFF
CDR3 DNA: TGTGCCAGCAGCCAGAACAGGGGTGCTGAAGCTTTCTTT

D gene: NA
clone size: few
V gene: TRBV5-1
J gene: TRBJ1-2
CDR3 protein: CASSLERANYGYTF
CDR3 DNA: TGCGCCAGCAGCTTGGAGAGGGCTAACTATGGCTACACCTTC

D gene: NA
clone size: NA
V gene: TRBV28
J gene: TRBJ1-2
CDR3 protein: CASSIGQHYGYTF
CDR3 DNA: TGTGCCAGCAGCATTGGACAGCACTATGGCTACACCTTC

D gene: TRBD1
clone size: NA
V gene: TRBV5-8
J gene: TRBJ2-1
CDR3 protein: CASSYRTGESPFF
CDR3 DNA: TGTGCCAGCAGCTACCGGACAGGGGAAAGCCCGTTCTTC

D gene: TRBD1
clone size: NA
V gene: TRBV24-1
J gene: TRBJ2-5
CDR3 protein: CATSAPGQGETQYF
CDR3 DNA: TGTGCCACCAGTGCCCCGGGACAGGGAGAGACCCAGTACTTC

D gene: TRBD1
clone size: NA
V gene: TRBV28
J gene: TRBJ1-6
CDR3 protein: CATRQGNSPLHF
CDR3 DNA: TGTGCCACCCGACAGGGCAATTCACCCCTCCACTTT

D gene: NA
clone size: NA
V gene: TRBV30
J gene: TRBJ2-2
CDR3 protein: CAWKQNTGELFF
CDR3 DNA: TGTGCCTGGAAGCAGAACACCGGGGAGCTGTTTTTT

D gene: NA
clone size: NA
V gene: TRBV4-1
J gene: TRBJ1-4
CDR3 protein: CASSQLPPVVRMDEKLFF
CDR3 DNA: TGCGCCAGCAGCCAACTCCCCCCTGTAGTGAGGATGGATGAAAAACTGTTTTTT

D gene: NA
clone size: NA
V gene: TRBV10-3
J gene: TRBJ1-1
CDR3 protein: CAISEGVEGHTEAFF
CDR3 DNA: TGTGCCATCAGTGAGGGAGTAGAGGGCCACACTGAAGCTTTCTTT

D gene: NA
clone size: NA
V gene: TRBV2
J gene: TRBJ2-3
CDR3 protein: CASSAVTSTDTQYF
CDR3 DNA: TGTGCCAGCAGTGCCGTTACTAGCACAGATACGCAGTATTTT

D gene: NA
clone size: NA
V gene: TRBV29-1
J gene: TRBJ2-5
CDR3 protein: CSVGRREQETQYF
CDR3 DNA: TGCAGCGTTGGCCGGAGGGAGCAAGAGACCCAGTACTTC

D gene: NA
clone size: NA
V gene: TRBV6-5
J gene: TRBJ2-5
CDR3 protein: CASSLRRAETQYF
CDR3 DNA: TGTGCCAGCTCCCTTAGGAGGGCGGAGACCCAGTACTTC

D gene: TRBD1
clone size: NA
V gene: TRBV4-3
J gene: TRBJ2-2
CDR3 protein: CASSQAGGANTGELFF
CDR3 DNA: TGCGCCAGCAGCCAAGCAGGGGGCGCGAACACCGGGGAGCTGTTTTTT

D gene: TRBD2
clone size: NA
V gene: TRBV3-1/TRBV3-2
J gene: TRBJ2-7
CDR3 protein: CASSLTSGPYEQYF
CDR3 DNA: TGTGCCAGCAGCCTCACTAGCGGTCCCTACGAGCAGTACTTC

D gene: NA
clone size: NA
V gene: TRBV24-1
J gene: TRBJ2-2
CDR3 protein: CATSGPRDTTTGELFF
CDR3 DNA: TGTGCCACCAGTGGTCCCCGGGACACAACCACCGGGGAGCTGTTTTTT

D gene: NA
clone size: NA
V gene: TRBV28
J gene: TRBJ2-6
CDR3 protein: CASSSTGLSSGANVLTF
CDR3 DNA: TGTGCCAGCAGCTCGACGGGACTTTCATCTGGGGCCAACGTCCTGACTTTC

D gene: TRBD1
clone size: few
V gene: TRBV2
J gene: TRBJ1-4
CDR3 protein: CASSRQGQIQKLFF
CDR3 DNA: TGTGCCAGCAGTCGACAGGGACAAATTCAAAAACTGTTTTTT

D gene: NA
clone size: NA
V gene: TRBV7-6
J gene: TRBJ2-2
CDR3 protein: CASSLAGTEAGELFF
CDR3 DNA: TGTGCCAGCAGCTTAGCAGGGACTGAGGCCGGGGAGCTGTTTTTT